Listed below are T cell receptor beta chains from one sample, sequenced in a study of blood T cell repertoires in COVID-19. The repertoire was sequenced with immunoSEQ multiplex PCR; TCRdb's copy has only in-frame clones and lacks some. Among a few hundred thousand clones listed, roughly 91% were seen once. Sequencing input: PBMCs or T cells enriched from blood (not recorded which). These receptors were taken from a woman aged 45 to 65 who had been exposed to COVID-19. CDR3s include the opening cysteine and the closing phenylalanine or tryptophan.

TRBV5-1,CASSRNSPGGAPGNSPLHF
TRBV7-9,CASAGTGTGEYEQYF
TRBV5-4,CASSPRDRGTEAFF
TRBV6-1,CASSEEGTENYGYTF
TRBV19,CASSVTTNEKLFF
TRBV4-1,CASSQGARDTQYF
TRBV28,CASSLSPGALNLVTNEKLFF
TRBV9,CASSVEGNNSPLHF
TRBV30,CAWSVTGPYEQYF
TRBV7-2,CASSYRGINTEAFF
TRBV19,CASSIDSAGRNQPQHF
TRBV3-1/TRBV3-2,CASSQDGTGNQPQHF
TRBV6-5,CASSHYNSPLHF
TRBV5-1,CASSLLTGTGGDGYTF
TRBV18,CASSPKDRVVSTGELFF
TRBV9,CASSVEVGGIETQYF
TRBV5-1,CASSKDTSNQPQHF
TRBV10-3,CAISERKAGGSTDTQYF
TRBV7-2,CASSLGQGPKNIQYF
TRBV18,CASSPREANTGELFF
TRBV30,CAWRMQQGTNYGYTF
TRBV2,CASSGRDRDNYGYTF
TRBV4-1,CASSRNRQGESYEQYF
TRBV6-5,CASSTGGEGGYTF
TRBV10-3,CAISAQKNSPLHF
TRBV7-2,CASSLSWLQTYEQYF
TRBV28,CASTSSGEGLNQPQHF
TRBV5-1,CASSSTGEGYNEQFF
TRBV28,CASSLPQEGYSKNIQYF
TRBV2,CASSVSGYNEQFF
TRBV28,CASSSIKMDSKNEKLFF
TRBV12-3/TRBV12-4,CASSVQEYSPLHF
TRBV15,CATSRDPNQPQHF
TRBV7-9,CASSRAEAHTDTQYF
TRBV2,CASSEVTATNEKLFF
TRBV4-1,CASSQEGAKGASGYTF
TRBV5-1,CASSPLLTDSGNTIYF
TRBV25-1,CASSDPGQDNEKLFF
TRBV3-1/TRBV3-2,CASSQRGGHGYTF
TRBV3-1/TRBV3-2,CASSQGQILSRYGYTF
TRBV28,CASSLIDTEAFF
TRBV19,CASSIAGHGPYEQYF
TRBV6-5,CASSYLRFNYGYTF
TRBV27,CASSASGGQTYEQYF
TRBV7-9,CASSPGQGAYEQYF
TRBV7-9,CASSLGLSSGNTIYF
TRBV3-1/TRBV3-2,CASSLGTDNSPLHF
TRBV19,CASSTHRDRVPTNTEAFF
TRBV6-4,CASSDSVAGTSQYF